These T cell receptor beta chains were read from a single sample in a study of CD8 T cells in ankylosing spondylitis. TCRdb itself ran the 5' RACE reads through MiXCR, one entry per CDR3 protein. Of hundreds of thousands of distinct CDR3 sequences listed, 20% to 25% are singletons. Sample: blood, either unsorted or a sorted T cell fraction (not recorded which). These receptors were collected from a male donor with ankylosing spondylitis or in good health (not recorded which). Each CDR3 is given with its conserved first and last residue. The order of the fields is V gene, CDR3 protein.

TRBV7-8	CASSPWTSGTYNEQFF
TRBV4-1	CASSQVSQDLSYEQYF
TRBV2	CASSDLPGETDTQYF
TRBV6-5	CASSYATGGVTDTQYF
TRBV12-3/TRBV12-4	CASSLVEDYEQYF
TRBV4-1	CASSPTGFENEQFF
TRBV12-3/TRBV12-4	CASSLEVVPYEQYF
TRBV4-1	CASSLQGQTNEKLFF
TRBV20-1	CSAAPLQAANTGELFF
TRBV15	CATSRANGWLTDTQYF
TRBV20-1	CSARPLAGLYEQYF
TRBV27	CASSTGPGELFF
TRBV10-2	CASMESGTRDGEQYF
TRBV4-1	CASSQGVEGITDTQYF
TRBV9	CASSGTGGADTGELFF
TRBV7-8	CASSLGVGSYYNEQFF
TRBV30	CAWSASVPGELFF
TRBV29-1	CSVGGGGLRRGAVFF
TRBV7-9	CASSTDWTGTDTQYF
TRBV6-1	CASSRLAGGPNDLDTQYF
TRBV4-1	CASTWRAVGDTQYF
TRBV21-1	CASSSNARDRHNSPLHF
TRBV7-9	CASSLEYTQYF
TRBV4-2	CASSQAPSGGETGELFF
TRBV21-1	CASSPGGGRGSTDTQYF
TRBV4-1	CASSRGNEQFF
TRBV28	CASSSFRDRVGYEQYF
TRBV20-1	CSALLYDRGDEAFF
TRBV11-3	CASSLGGAEQFF
TRBV11-1	CASSLGGTSGGSYNEQFF
TRBV7-2	CASSSDPGQTDNEQFF